A single T cell receptor beta chain is shown here with its context. The antigen remains undetermined. This entry belongs to a study of cytomegalovirus exposure and HLA in healthy donors. Study-wide points: Owing to their indistinguishability, certain V segments, notably TRBV6-2 and TRBV6-3, were excluded.

CDR1 and CDR2 (germline): MNHEY, SMNVEV (reference sequence). J was trimmed by 0 bases and V by 5 bases; bases with no gene match: 15. The CDR3 length is 20 residues. Primers for the PCR totalled 60 Vbeta and 13 Jbeta. Per the original data handling: The count from a later analysis was roughly 80 million unique TCR beta chains, some 12 million of them shared. TCRdb's table, derived via immunoSEQ multiplex PCR, lists solely in-frame clones and lacks some. Clone size and V and J calls were adopted from that table, with D and trimming inferred from the DNA. The sample lists around 110,000 clones, around 80% occurring once.

Source material: PBMCs. The rearrangement joins TRBV27 to TRBJ1-6, with 8 positions matching TRBD1. This receptor was taken from a man aged 60-69 years in good health and CMV-seronegative. CDR3 residues: CASSLTRPRDRSSYNSPLHF. Written as DNA, the CDR3 is TGTGCCAGCAGTCTTACCAGACCGAGGGACAGGAGCTCCTATAATTCACCCCTCCACTTT.